This section outlines one T cell receptor beta chain sequence together with its context. Its antigen remains unknown. Other nucleotide sequences from this sample produce the same CDR3. Naive CD8 cells were CD45RO-negative, positively selected for CCR7, excluding terminally differentiated effector memory CD45RA+ cells. This sample was taken from a study of shared clonotypes between healthy human individuals. Regarding the study as a whole: Shared clonotypes: about 5% naive CD4, under 4% naive CD8, about 2.2% memory CD4, about 0.41% memory CD8. Naive subsets, compared against memory subsets, generally had larger estimated richness values. Sorted-subset sequencing, rarefaction showed, was incomplete despite large depth.

Data came from immunoSEQ multiplex PCR; TCRdb stores just in-frame clones and leaves some out. The sample lists around 2.1 million clones; about 93% were seen once. Germline lookup yields CDR1 SGHTS and CDR2 YDEGEE. CDR3 size: 13 residues. V lost 0 bases and J lost 1, with 2 bases in between. The chain employs TRBV5-8 and TRBJ2-1; D gene uncertain. This TCR derives from a man between 18 and 35 years old in good health. Some clones in this sample may be carry-over from other donors' samples. The sequencing input was naive CD8+ T cells from PBMCs. The CDR3 loop is CASSLDSYNEQFF. The DNA for the CDR3 is TGTGCCAGCAGCTTGGATTCCTACAATGAGCAGTTCTTC.